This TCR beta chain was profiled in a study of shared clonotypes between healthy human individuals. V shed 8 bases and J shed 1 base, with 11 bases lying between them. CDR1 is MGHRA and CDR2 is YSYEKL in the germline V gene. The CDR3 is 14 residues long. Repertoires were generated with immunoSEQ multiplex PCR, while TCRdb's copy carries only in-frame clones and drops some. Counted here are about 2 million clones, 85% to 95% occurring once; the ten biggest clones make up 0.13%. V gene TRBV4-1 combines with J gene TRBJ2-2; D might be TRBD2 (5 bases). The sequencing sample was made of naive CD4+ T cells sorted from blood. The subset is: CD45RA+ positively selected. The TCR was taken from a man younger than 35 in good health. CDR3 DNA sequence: TGCGCCAGCCGAGGGCTCATGAACACCGGGGAGCTGTTTTTT. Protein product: CASRGLMNTGELFF.